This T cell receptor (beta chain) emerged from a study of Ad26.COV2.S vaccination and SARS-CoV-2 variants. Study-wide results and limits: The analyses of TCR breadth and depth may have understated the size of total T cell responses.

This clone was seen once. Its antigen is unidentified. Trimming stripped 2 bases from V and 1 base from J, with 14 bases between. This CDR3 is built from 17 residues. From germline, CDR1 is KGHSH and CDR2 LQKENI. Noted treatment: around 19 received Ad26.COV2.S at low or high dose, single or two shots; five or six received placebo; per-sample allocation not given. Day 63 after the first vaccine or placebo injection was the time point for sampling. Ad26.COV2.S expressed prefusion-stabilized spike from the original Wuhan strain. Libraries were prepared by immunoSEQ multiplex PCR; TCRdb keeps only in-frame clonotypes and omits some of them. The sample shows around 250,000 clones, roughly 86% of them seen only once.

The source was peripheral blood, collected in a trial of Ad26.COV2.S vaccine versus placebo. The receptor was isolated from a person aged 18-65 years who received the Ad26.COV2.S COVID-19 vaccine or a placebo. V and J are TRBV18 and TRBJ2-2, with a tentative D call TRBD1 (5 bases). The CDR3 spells CASSPNAGLRNTGELFF. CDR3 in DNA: TGTGCCAGCTCACCAAATGCAGGGTTACGGAACACCGGGGAGCTGTTTTTT. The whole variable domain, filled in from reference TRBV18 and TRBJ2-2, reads NAGVMQNPRHLVRRRGQEARLRCSPMKGHSHVYWYRQLPEEGLKFMVYLQKENIIDESGMPKERFSAEFPKEGPSILRIQQVVRGDSAAYFCASSPNAGLRNTGELFFGEGSRLTVL.